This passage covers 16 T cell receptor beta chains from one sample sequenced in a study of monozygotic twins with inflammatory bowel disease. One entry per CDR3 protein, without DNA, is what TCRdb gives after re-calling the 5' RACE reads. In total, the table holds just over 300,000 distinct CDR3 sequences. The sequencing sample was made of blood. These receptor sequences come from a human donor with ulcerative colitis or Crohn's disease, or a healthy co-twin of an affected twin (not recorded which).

CDR3 residues: CASNKGSLTGELFF. The gene calls are TRBV12-3 or TRBV12-4 and TRBJ2-2; TCRdb calls TRBD1, which cannot be checked without DNA. There are 14 residues in the CDR3.

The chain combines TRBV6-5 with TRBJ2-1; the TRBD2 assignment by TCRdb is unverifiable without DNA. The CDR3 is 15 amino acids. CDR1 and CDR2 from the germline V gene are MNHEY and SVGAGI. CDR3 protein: CASRYRDYPYNEQFF.

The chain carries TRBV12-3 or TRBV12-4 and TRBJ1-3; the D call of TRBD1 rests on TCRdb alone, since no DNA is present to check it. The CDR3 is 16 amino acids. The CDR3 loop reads CASSLAVRLSGNTIYF.

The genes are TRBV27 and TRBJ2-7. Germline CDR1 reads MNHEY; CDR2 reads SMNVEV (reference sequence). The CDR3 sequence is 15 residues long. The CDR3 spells CASSFAVTNRYEQYF.

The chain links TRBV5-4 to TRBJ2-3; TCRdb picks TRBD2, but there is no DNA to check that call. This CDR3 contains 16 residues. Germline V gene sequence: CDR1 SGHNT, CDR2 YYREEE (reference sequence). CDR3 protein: CADSLAGGGVTDTQYF. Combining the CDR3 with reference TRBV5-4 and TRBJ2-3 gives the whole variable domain ETGVTQSPTHLIKTRGQQVTLRCSSQSGHNTVSWYQQALGQGPQFIFQYYREEENGRGNFPPRFSGLQFPNYSSELNVNALELDDSALYLCADSLAGGGVTDTQYFGPGTRLTVL.

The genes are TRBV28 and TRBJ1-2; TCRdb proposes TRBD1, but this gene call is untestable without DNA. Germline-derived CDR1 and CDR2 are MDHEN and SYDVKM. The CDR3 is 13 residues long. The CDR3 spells CASSFGRGRGYTF.

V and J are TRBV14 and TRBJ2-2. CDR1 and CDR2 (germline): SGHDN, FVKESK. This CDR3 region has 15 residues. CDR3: CASSQDHSFTGELFF.

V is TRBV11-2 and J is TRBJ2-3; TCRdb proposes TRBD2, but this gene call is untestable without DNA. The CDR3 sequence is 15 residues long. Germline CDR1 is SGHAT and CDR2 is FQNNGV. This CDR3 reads CASSTGTQSTDTQYF. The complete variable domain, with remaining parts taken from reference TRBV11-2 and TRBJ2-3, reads EAGVAQSPRYKIIEKRQSVAFWCNPISGHATLYWYQQILGQGPKLLIQFQNNGVVDDSQLPKDRFSAERLKGVDSTLKIQPAKLEDSAVYLCASSTGTQSTDTQYFGPGTRLTVL.

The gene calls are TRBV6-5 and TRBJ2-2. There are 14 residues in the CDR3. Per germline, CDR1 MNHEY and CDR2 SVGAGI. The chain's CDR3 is CASSSLVSAGELFF.

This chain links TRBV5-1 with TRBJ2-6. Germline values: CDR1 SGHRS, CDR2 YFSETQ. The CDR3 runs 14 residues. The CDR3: CASGGSSGANVLTF.

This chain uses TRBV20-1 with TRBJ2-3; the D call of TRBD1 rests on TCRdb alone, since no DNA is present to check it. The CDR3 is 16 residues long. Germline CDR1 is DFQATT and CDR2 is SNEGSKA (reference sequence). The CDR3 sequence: CSARRGGGRYTDTQYF.

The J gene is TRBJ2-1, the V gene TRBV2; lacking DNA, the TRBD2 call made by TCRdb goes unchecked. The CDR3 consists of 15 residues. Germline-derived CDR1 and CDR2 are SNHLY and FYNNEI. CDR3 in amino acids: CASRKLREGYNEQFF.

CDR3 in amino acids: CASSKRTGTKETQYF. V gene TRBV25-1 combines with J gene TRBJ2-5; TCRdb's D gene call, TRBD2, goes unchecked for lack of DNA. Per germline, CDR1 MGHDK and CDR2 SYGVNS. The CDR3 has 15 residues.

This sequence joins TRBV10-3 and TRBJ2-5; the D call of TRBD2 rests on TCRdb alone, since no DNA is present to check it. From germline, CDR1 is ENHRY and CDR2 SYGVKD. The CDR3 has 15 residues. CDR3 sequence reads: CAISPGLAGFETQYF.

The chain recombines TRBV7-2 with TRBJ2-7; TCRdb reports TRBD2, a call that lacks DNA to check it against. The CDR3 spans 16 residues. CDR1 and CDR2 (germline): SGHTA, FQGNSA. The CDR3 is CASSPLGTSGNYEQYF.

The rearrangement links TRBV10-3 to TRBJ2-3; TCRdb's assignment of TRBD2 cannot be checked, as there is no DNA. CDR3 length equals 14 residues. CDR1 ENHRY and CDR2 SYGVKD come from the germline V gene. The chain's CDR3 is CAGGAEGGTDTQYF.